The rows below give T cell receptor beta chains drawn from one sample of a study of blood T cells in healthy people across ages. TCRdb ran MiXCR on the 5' RACE reads and lists one entry per CDR3 protein. The sample yields approximately 690,000 distinct CDR3 sequences, around 38% seen once. Input material: blood. The source is a man older than 75 in good health. Each CDR3 is given with its conserved first and last residue. A D gene is named only where the DNA matches it firmly. Where a row states a size, it is once, few, many or the class of an expanded clone; other rows omit it.

DNA: TGCAGCGCTGAAGTCAATCCCTTCTATGGCTACACCTTC
CDR3: CSAEVNPFYGYTF
D: NA
J: TRBJ1-2
size: NA
V: TRBV29-1

DNA: TGCAGCGTCGGTACAGGGTCGGTAGAGCAGTACTTC
CDR3: CSVGTGSVEQYF
D: NA
J: TRBJ2-7
size: many
V: TRBV29-1

DNA: TGCAGTGCTAGAGTAGTGGGGGCCTACGAGCAGTACTTC
CDR3: CSARVVGAYEQYF
D: NA
J: TRBJ2-7
size: NA
V: TRBV20-1

DNA: TGCAGTGCTAGAGACCCGGGTGGCAATCAGCCCCAGCATTTT
CDR3: CSARDPGGNQPQHF
D: NA
J: TRBJ1-5
size: few
V: TRBV20-1

DNA: TGTGCCAGCAGCCAGGGAACAACGGGAGGTGGCTACACCTTC
CDR3: CASSQGTTGGGYTF
D: NA
J: TRBJ1-2
size: once
V: TRBV3-1

DNA: TGTGCTAGTGGTTTTACGGAGACCCAGTACTTC
CDR3: CASGFTETQYF
D: NA
J: TRBJ2-5
size: NA
V: TRBV12-5

DNA: TGTGCCACAAAAGCGGGGAGTTCCTACGAGCAGTACTTC
CDR3: CATKAGSSYEQYF
D: TRBD2
J: TRBJ2-7
size: NA
V: TRBV30

DNA: TGTGCCACCAGCATCTTCCTCCGGGACAGGGATTACAATGAGCAGTTCTTC
CDR3: CATSIFLRDRDYNEQFF
D: TRBD1
J: TRBJ2-1
size: NA
V: TRBV15

DNA: TGTGCCATAAGGGCCCAGCTCACCGGGGAGCTGTTTTTT
CDR3: CAIRAQLTGELFF
D: NA
J: TRBJ2-2
size: few
V: TRBV7-2

DNA: TGTGCCAGCAGCGAGGCCCCAGGGAACACCGGGGAGCTGTTTTTT
CDR3: CASSEAPGNTGELFF
D: NA
J: TRBJ2-2
size: NA
V: TRBV9

DNA: TGCAGTGCTAGGTGGACCTACGAGCAGTACTTC
CDR3: CSARWTYEQYF
D: NA
J: TRBJ2-7
size: many
V: TRBV20-1

DNA: TGCGCCAGCTCCCACAGGGTCGAGTGGACCGGGGAGCTGTTTTTT
CDR3: CASSHRVEWTGELFF
D: NA
J: TRBJ2-2
size: many
V: TRBV5-1

DNA: TGCGCCAGCAGCGAGGGACAGGGAGGTGCCTCTGGGGCCAACGTCCTGACTTTC
CDR3: CASSEGQGGASGANVLTF
D: TRBD1
J: TRBJ2-6
size: few
V: TRBV5-1

DNA: TGTGCCAGCAGTGACCGGGGTAGGGTGACAGATACGCAGTATTTT
CDR3: CASSDRGRVTDTQYF
D: NA
J: TRBJ2-3
size: NA
V: TRBV6-4

DNA: TGTGCCTGGAGTCCGGTCGGGGGGACAGATACGCAGTATTTT
CDR3: CAWSPVGGTDTQYF
D: TRBD2
J: TRBJ2-3
size: NA
V: TRBV30

DNA: TGTGCCAGCAGCAATCGACTAGCGGGAGAAAAAGATACGCAGTATTTT
CDR3: CASSNRLAGEKDTQYF
D: TRBD2
J: TRBJ2-3
size: NA
V: TRBV7-2

DNA: TGTGCCAGCCTCAAGACAGGGAGCTCCTACAATGAGCAGTTCTTC
CDR3: CASLKTGSSYNEQFF
D: TRBD1
J: TRBJ2-1
size: NA
V: TRBV6-2/TRBV6-3

DNA: TGTGCCAGCAGCGTTACACAGACCTCTAACTATGGCTACACCTTC
CDR3: CASSVTQTSNYGYTF
D: NA
J: TRBJ1-2
size: NA
V: TRBV9

DNA: TGCAGTGCCTGGCTAGGCACTTTAGCCAAAAACATTCAGTACTTC
CDR3: CSAWLGTLAKNIQYF
D: NA
J: TRBJ2-4
size: few
V: TRBV20-1

DNA: TGCAGTGCTTTAGCGGGGAGGGAGACCCAGTACTTC
CDR3: CSALAGRETQYF
D: TRBD2
J: TRBJ2-5
size: once
V: TRBV20-1

DNA: TGTGCCACTTCCCGGGACTTGGGGGAGACCCAGTACTTC
CDR3: CATSRDLGETQYF
D: NA
J: TRBJ2-5
size: NA
V: TRBV6-4

DNA: TGTGCCAGCACCATGCCCAGCGAGCAAGAGACCCAGTACTTC
CDR3: CASTMPSEQETQYF
D: NA
J: TRBJ2-5
size: NA
V: TRBV11-2

DNA: TGCGCCAGCAGCCAAGGGGACAGGGTTACCAAAAACATTCAGTACTTC
CDR3: CASSQGDRVTKNIQYF
D: TRBD1
J: TRBJ2-4
size: NA
V: TRBV4-3

DNA: TGTGCCAGCAGCCTACGACAGGGGCGGTCTTGCGAGCAGTACTTC
CDR3: CASSLRQGRSCEQYF
D: TRBD1
J: TRBJ2-7
size: NA
V: TRBV14

DNA: TGTGCCAGCAGCTTCTCTAGCGGGGCCGGGTGGGAGACCCAGTACTTC
CDR3: CASSFSSGAGWETQYF
D: TRBD2
J: TRBJ2-5
size: NA
V: TRBV7-2

DNA: TGTGCCAGCCTTTCTGGAGGAGGTGAGCAGTACTTC
CDR3: CASLSGGGEQYF
D: NA
J: TRBJ2-5
size: few
V: TRBV21-1

DNA: TGCAGTGCTAGCCGTGGGACTAGCGGGAGTCTGGAGACCCAGTACTTC
CDR3: CSASRGTSGSLETQYF
D: TRBD2
J: TRBJ2-5
size: NA
V: TRBV20-1

DNA: NA
CDR3: CASSLVGWGTEVFF
D: NA
J: TRBJ1-1
size: NA
V: TRBV12-3/TRBV12-4

DNA: TGTGCCAGCAGCCGGAGGGGGGTGGACCAAGAGACCCAGTACTTC
CDR3: CASSRRGVDQETQYF
D: NA
J: TRBJ2-5
size: few
V: TRBV7-2

DNA: TGCAGTGCTAGTGTCCCTAGCGGGATCGTCAATGAGCAGTTCTTC
CDR3: CSASVPSGIVNEQFF
D: TRBD2
J: TRBJ2-1
size: few
V: TRBV20-1

DNA: TGCGCCAGCAGCCAAGATGGTCGGAGTGGGGAGACCCAGTACTTC
CDR3: CASSQDGRSGETQYF
D: NA
J: TRBJ2-5
size: NA
V: TRBV4-3

DNA: TGTGCCAGCAGCTACCCCTCTTTCAGCGGGAGGGGCAAGAGGGAGACCCAGTACTTC
CDR3: CASSYPSFSGRGKRETQYF
D: TRBD2
J: TRBJ2-5
size: NA
V: TRBV3-1

DNA: TGCAGTGCTGTTCCGGGCCTCTCTTACGAGCAGTACTTC
CDR3: CSAVPGLSYEQYF
D: NA
J: TRBJ2-7
size: few
V: TRBV20-1

DNA: TGTGCCAGCAGCCGAGACGGACGAAGAGCAGATACGCAGTATTTT
CDR3: CASSRDGRRADTQYF
D: NA
J: TRBJ2-3
size: many
V: TRBV7-8

DNA: TGCGCCAGCAGCCGCGACAGGGCTGGAAACACCATATATTTT
CDR3: CASSRDRAGNTIYF
D: TRBD1
J: TRBJ1-3
size: few
V: TRBV5-1

DNA: TGTGCCAGCAGCCAAGCGGTGACTAGCGGGCAAAATGAGCAGTTCTTC
CDR3: CASSQAVTSGQNEQFF
D: TRBD2
J: TRBJ2-1
size: few
V: TRBV4-2

DNA: TGTGCCTGGAGTGAGCTAGCGGGAGGCAAAGAGACCCAGTACTTC
CDR3: CAWSELAGGKETQYF
D: TRBD2
J: TRBJ2-5
size: many
V: TRBV30

DNA: TGTGCCAGCAGTCAAACCGACAGGGGTGGCAATCAGCCCCAGCATTTT
CDR3: CASSQTDRGGNQPQHF
D: TRBD1
J: TRBJ1-5
size: NA
V: TRBV6-6

DNA: TGCGCCAGCAGGACGGGACCTTCTTTAGATACGCAGTATTTT
CDR3: CASRTGPSLDTQYF
D: NA
J: TRBJ2-3
size: NA
V: TRBV5-1

DNA: TGTGCCAGCAGCTCCAGAGGGCCCCAGCATTTT
CDR3: CASSSRGPQHF
D: NA
J: TRBJ1-5
size: NA
V: TRBV7-2

DNA: TGCAGTGCTAGAGATGTTTGGCGGGGGGAGACCCAGTACTTC
CDR3: CSARDVWRGETQYF
D: TRBD2
J: TRBJ2-5
size: NA
V: TRBV20-1

DNA: TGCAGTGCTAGAGGGGTTCAGGTCGCAGATACGCAGTATTTT
CDR3: CSARGVQVADTQYF
D: NA
J: TRBJ2-3
size: NA
V: TRBV20-1

DNA: TGCAGTGCTAGAGGGGGCCAGGGCACTAATCAGCCCCAGCATTTT
CDR3: CSARGGQGTNQPQHF
D: NA
J: TRBJ1-5
size: NA
V: TRBV20-1

DNA: TGTGCCAGCGCCAAGGGGGGGGGAAGGCAGGGAACAGATACGCAGTATTTT
CDR3: CASAKGGGRQGTDTQYF
D: NA
J: TRBJ2-3
size: many
V: TRBV7-2

DNA: TGTGCCAGCAGCCAAGATACAGTGGAAATAAGGCAGTACTTC
CDR3: CASSQDTVEIRQYF
D: NA
J: TRBJ2-7
size: few
V: TRBV14

DNA: TGCAGTGCTAGTGGTAGGGCCGGGGAGCTGTTTTTT
CDR3: CSASGRAGELFF
D: NA
J: TRBJ2-2
size: few
V: TRBV20-1

DNA: TGTGCCAGCAACCGGGGCAGGGGCGATACTAACTATGGCTACACCTTC
CDR3: CASNRGRGDTNYGYTF
D: NA
J: TRBJ1-2
size: NA
V: TRBV7-2

DNA: TGCGCCAGCAGCCCCGATGACGGCAGGTACAATGAGCAGTACTTC
CDR3: CASSPDDGRYNEQYF
D: NA
J: TRBJ2-7
size: NA
V: TRBV4-3

DNA: TGTGCCAGCTCACCAAACACCGGGGGTAATGAAGAACTGTTTTTT
CDR3: CASSPNTGGNEELFF
D: NA
J: TRBJ1-4
size: NA
V: TRBV18

DNA: TGCGCCAGCAGCCAGCTGACTAGCCTTAATGTGCAGTTCTTC
CDR3: CASSQLTSLNVQFF
D: TRBD2
J: TRBJ2-1
size: NA
V: TRBV4-1

DNA: TGTGCCAGCACGTTTCGGGACAGGGCCTACGAGCAGTACTTC
CDR3: CASTFRDRAYEQYF
D: TRBD1
J: TRBJ2-7
size: few
V: TRBV6-2/TRBV6-3